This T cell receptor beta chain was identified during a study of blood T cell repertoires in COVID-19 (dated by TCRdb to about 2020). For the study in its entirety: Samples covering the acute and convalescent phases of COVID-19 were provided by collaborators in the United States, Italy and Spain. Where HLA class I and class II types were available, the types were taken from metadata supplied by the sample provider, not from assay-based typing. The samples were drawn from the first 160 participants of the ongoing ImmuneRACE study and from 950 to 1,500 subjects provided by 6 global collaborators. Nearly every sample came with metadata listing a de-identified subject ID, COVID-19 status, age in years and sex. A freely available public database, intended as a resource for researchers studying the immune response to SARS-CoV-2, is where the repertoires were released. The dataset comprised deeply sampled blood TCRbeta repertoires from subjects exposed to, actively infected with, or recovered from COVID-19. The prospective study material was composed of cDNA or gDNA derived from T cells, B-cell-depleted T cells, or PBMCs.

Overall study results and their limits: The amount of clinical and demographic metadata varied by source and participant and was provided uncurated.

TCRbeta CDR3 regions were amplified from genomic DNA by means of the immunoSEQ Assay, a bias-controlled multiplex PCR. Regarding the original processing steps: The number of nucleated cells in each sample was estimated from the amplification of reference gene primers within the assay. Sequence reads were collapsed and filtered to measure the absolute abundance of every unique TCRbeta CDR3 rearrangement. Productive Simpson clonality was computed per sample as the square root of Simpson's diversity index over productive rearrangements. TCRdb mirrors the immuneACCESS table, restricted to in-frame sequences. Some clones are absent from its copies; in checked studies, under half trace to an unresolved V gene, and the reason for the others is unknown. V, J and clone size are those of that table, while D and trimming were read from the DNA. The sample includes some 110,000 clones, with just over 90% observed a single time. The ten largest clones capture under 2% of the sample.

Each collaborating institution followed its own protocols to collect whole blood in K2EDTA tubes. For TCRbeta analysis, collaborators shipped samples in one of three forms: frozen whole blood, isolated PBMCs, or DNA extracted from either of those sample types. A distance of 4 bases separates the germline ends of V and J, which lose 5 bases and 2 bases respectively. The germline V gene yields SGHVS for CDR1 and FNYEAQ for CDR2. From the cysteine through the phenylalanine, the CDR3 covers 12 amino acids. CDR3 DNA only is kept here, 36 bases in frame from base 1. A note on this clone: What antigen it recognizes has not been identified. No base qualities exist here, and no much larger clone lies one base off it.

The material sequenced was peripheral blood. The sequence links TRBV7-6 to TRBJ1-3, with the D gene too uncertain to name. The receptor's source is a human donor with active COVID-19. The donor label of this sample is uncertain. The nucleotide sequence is TGTGCCAGCAGCGCGCCTGGAAACACCATATATTTT. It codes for CASSAPGNTIYF.